The rows below give T cell receptor beta chains drawn from one sample of a study of cytomegalovirus exposure and HLA in healthy donors. TCRdb's table, derived via immunoSEQ multiplex PCR, lists solely in-frame clones and lacks some. The table lists about 76,000 clones, approximately 79% of them singletons. Sequencing input: PBMCs. The receptor source for this set is a man aged 30 to 39 in good health and CMV-seronegative. Each CDR3 is given with its conserved first and last residue. The D gene is left open where the match is weak. For some rows the clone size is stated as once, few or many, or as a class when expanded; others skip it.

j_gene	d_gene	v_gene	len	abundance	CDR3nt	CDR3aa
TRBJ2-2	TRBD1	TRBV6-5	15	.	TGTGCCAGCAGTAGGGGACAGGGAAACACCGGGGAGCTGTTTTTT	CASSRGQGNTGELFF
TRBJ1-3	TRBD1	TRBV7-8	17	.	TGTGCCAGCAGCTCCCTTCTCGGACAGGCCGCTGGAAACACCATATATTTT	CASSSLLGQAAGNTIYF
TRBJ2-1	TRBD2	TRBV18	15	.	TGTGCCAGCTCCTTATCAGGACTAGCGGTTAATGAGCAGTTCTTC	CASSLSGLAVNEQFF
TRBJ2-7	TRBD1	TRBV5-6	15	.	TGTGCCAGCAGCTTGGGAGGGGGCGGATCCTACGAGCAGTACTTC	CASSLGGGGSYEQYF
TRBJ1-6	TRBD1	TRBV30	15	.	TGTGCCTGGACCGGACAGGCGATTATGGATTCACCCCTCCACTTT	CAWTGQAIMDSPLHF
TRBJ2-2	.	TRBV4-3	12	.	TGCGCCAGCAGCCCCGGGACCGGGGAGCTGTTTTTT	CASSPGTGELFF
TRBJ2-2	TRBD2	TRBV4-3	20	once	TGCGCCAGCAGCCAAGCCCCACTTGGCGGGGGAAGCACGAACACCGGGGAGCTGTTTTTT	CASSQAPLGGGSTNTGELFF
TRBJ1-4	.	TRBV5-1	13	.	TGCGCCAGCAGCTCCAGGGTGAATGAAAAACTGTTTTTT	CASSSRVNEKLFF
TRBJ2-7	.	TRBV6-6	14	.	TGTGCCAGCAGTTACCTGAAAGGACAGATCGAGCAGTACTTC	CASSYLKGQIEQYF
TRBJ2-3	TRBD2	TRBV7-6	18	once	TGTGCCAGCAGCTTAGCGACTAGCGGGGGGGCCATAACAGATACGCAGTATTTT	CASSLATSGGAITDTQYF
TRBJ1-1	.	TRBV29-1	9	.	TGCAGCGTTGGTGAGTGGGCTTTCTTT	CSVGEWAFF
TRBJ2-7	.	TRBV7-9	15	.	TGTTCCAGCAGTCGAGTGGGCCAGGGAAATGACGAGCAGTACTTC	CSSSRVGQGNDEQYF
TRBJ1-3	.	TRBV30	14	.	TGTGCCTGGAGTGTACGGGGGGCCGATAGCACCATATATTTT	CAWSVRGADSTIYF
TRBJ1-5	TRBD1	TRBV15	14	.	TGTGCCACCAGCAAGGGACAGGGAAGTCAGCCCCAGCATTTT	CATSKGQGSQPQHF
TRBJ2-7	.	TRBV7-9	13	.	TGTGCCAGCAGCTTAACTCCTACCTACGAGCAGTACTTC	CASSLTPTYEQYF
TRBJ2-7	.	TRBV10-1	13	.	TGCGCCAGCAGTCGGGACTCGAACTACGAGCAGTACTTC	CASSRDSNYEQYF
TRBJ1-1	.	TRBV6-4	14	once	TGTGCCAGCAGTGACTCGACCCGGGGCACTGAAGCTTTCTTT	CASSDSTRGTEAFF
TRBJ2-5	TRBD1	TRBV29-1	12	.	TGCAGCGTTACAGGGGGCTTGGAGACCCAGTACTTC	CSVTGGLETQYF
TRBJ1-2	TRBD1	TRBV7-6	15	.	TGTGCCAGCAGCTTAGGACAGGGCGGAGGCTATGGCTACACCTTC	CASSLGQGGGYGYTF
TRBJ2-7	.	TRBV7-9	13	.	TGTGCCAGCAGCTTCGTGGACAGCTACGAGCAGTACTTC	CASSFVDSYEQYF
TRBJ1-1	.	TRBV28	13	.	TGTGCCAGCAGGGCGGGAGTGAACACTGAAGCTTTCTTT	CASRAGVNTEAFF
TRBJ2-3	TRBD1	TRBV7-2	15	.	TGTGCCAGCAGCACAGGGACAGACATCACAGATACGCAGTATTTT	CASSTGTDITDTQYF
TRBJ2-1	.	TRBV7-8	13	.	TGTGCCAGCAGCTTAGAGGGATCGGGGGGCAAGTTCTTC	CASSLEGSGGKFF
TRBJ2-1	.	TRBV19	13	.	TGTGCCAGTAGTATAGATTATCGTGGAGGGCAGTTCTTC	CASSIDYRGGQFF
TRBJ1-6	.	TRBV5-4	13	once	TGTGCCAGCAGCTTGTTAGGGGATTCACCCCTCCACTTT	CASSLLGDSPLHF
TRBJ2-1	TRBD2	TRBV4-1	15	few	TGCGCCAGCAGCCCGAGCCCTAGCGGGACCTATGAGCAGTTCTTC	CASSPSPSGTYEQFF
TRBJ2-3	.	TRBV5-4	14	.	TGTGCCAGCAGCTCCCAGGGTGACACAGATACGCAGTATTTT	CASSSQGDTDTQYF
TRBJ2-6	TRBD2	TRBV5-1	18	.	TGCGCCAGCAGCTTATCGAGAGCGGGAGGAGGAGGGGCCAACGTCCTGACTTTC	CASSLSRAGGGGANVLTF
TRBJ1-1	.	TRBV5-4	13	few	TGTGCCAGCAGCGAGAGAATGAACACTGAAGCTTTCTTT	CASSERMNTEAFF
TRBJ2-1	TRBD2	TRBV27	16	.	TGTGCCAGCAGAATTAGCCCGGGACTAGTGGACAATGAGCAGTTCTTC	CASRISPGLVDNEQFF
TRBJ1-1	.	TRBV6-5	13	.	TGTGCCAGCAGCAGGACATCGAACACTGAAGCTTTCTTT	CASSRTSNTEAFF
TRBJ2-5	TRBD2	TRBV9	15	.	TGTGCCAGCGGGAGGAGCGGGGGGCCGGTGGAGACCCAGTACTTC	CASGRSGGPVETQYF
TRBJ2-5	.	TRBV28	14	few	TGTGCCAGCAGTTTGTCGGAGGCCCAAGAGACCCAGTACTTC	CASSLSEAQETQYF
TRBJ2-7	TRBD1	TRBV2	13	.	TGTGCCAGCAGCCGGGACAGCTCCTACGAGCAGTACTTC	CASSRDSSYEQYF
TRBJ2-7	TRBD1	TRBV7-9	13	.	TGTGCCAGCAGCCCTGACAGGGATAACGAGCAGTACTTC	CASSPDRDNEQYF
TRBJ2-7	.	TRBV6-6	13	.	TGTGCCAGCAGTCGGACAGCCGCCTACGAGCAGTACTTC	CASSRTAAYEQYF
TRBJ1-1	.	TRBV18	13	.	TGTGCCAGCTCACCGTCCAGGGGATATGAAGCTTTCTTT	CASSPSRGYEAFF
TRBJ1-5	TRBD1	TRBV7-6	16	.	TGTGCCAGCAGCTTAACAGGGAACAGGGGTAGTCAGCCCCAGCATTTT	CASSLTGNRGSQPQHF
TRBJ2-7	TRBD1	TRBV27	13	.	TGTGCCAGCAGTTTAGCGGGACAGGGGGAGCAGTACTTC	CASSLAGQGEQYF
TRBJ2-5	.	TRBV27	14	.	TGTGCCAGCAGTACCTACTCAGGGGTAGAGACCCAGTACTTC	CASSTYSGVETQYF
TRBJ1-2	.	TRBV30	13	.	TGTGCCTACACAGAGACCCCCAACTATGGCTACACCTTC	CAYTETPNYGYTF
TRBJ1-1	.	TRBV30	12	.	TGTGCCTGGAGTGTAGAGGTCACTGAAGCTTTCTTT	CAWSVEVTEAFF
TRBJ1-3	TRBD1	TRBV30	15	.	TGTGCCTGGAGTGGGGACAGGTTATCTGGAAACACCATATATTTT	CAWSGDRLSGNTIYF
TRBJ2-7	.	TRBV6-6	14	.	TGTGCCAGCAGTTCCCGCCGGACTTTCTACGAGCAGTACTTC	CASSSRRTFYEQYF
TRBJ2-1	.	TRBV5-1	15	.	TGCGCCAGCAGCTCTGCTACTCCCTCCTACAATGAGCAGTTCTTC	CASSSATPSYNEQFF
TRBJ1-2	.	TRBV9	15	once	TGTGCCAGCAGCAACTCGGCCGGGGGGAACTATGGCTACACCTTC	CASSNSAGGNYGYTF
TRBJ2-1	TRBD2	TRBV6-5	16	.	TGTGCCAGCAGTTACGGGCAGCGGGGGTCCTACAATGAGCAGTTCTTC	CASSYGQRGSYNEQFF